The present T cell receptor beta chain was sequenced within a study of CD8 T cells in Susac syndrome. Whole-study results and caveats: The study's TCR sequencing and HLA analysis drew on a certain number of individuals. That number was acknowledged as relatively small.

V was pared by 3 bases and J by 4 bases, with 5 bases of the junction left unmatched. The CDR3 loop spans 15 amino acids. Germline V gene sequence: CDR1 SGDLS, CDR2 YYNGEE. CD8+ and CD4+ T cells from blood underwent TCR beta sequencing. On this clonotype itself: Antigen specificity is unknown.

Reverse transcription of about 0.45 to 1 ug RNA was performed with random hexamers. MiXCR, applied by TCRdb to the immunoSEQ multiplex PCR reads, yields one record per CDR3 protein. This sample has under 550,000 distinct CDR3 sequences; 85% occur once, and the top ten carry approximately 0.12%. Specimen: CD8+ T cells from PBMCs. The V and J genes are TRBV9 and TRBJ1-4, with TRBD1 matching over 8 bases. The receptor was derived from a human donor with multiple sclerosis. The CDR3, as DNA: TGTGCCAGCAGCGCTTACAGGGGGATTAATGAAAAACTGTTTTTT. Encoded protein: CASSAYRGINEKLFF. Supplemented by reference TRBV9 and TRBJ1-4, the full variable domain reads DSGVTQTPKHLITATGQRVTLRCSPRSGDLSVYWYQQSLDQGLQFLIQYYNGEERAKGNILERFSAQQFPDLHSELNLSSLELGDSALYFCASSAYRGINEKLFFGSGTQLSVL.